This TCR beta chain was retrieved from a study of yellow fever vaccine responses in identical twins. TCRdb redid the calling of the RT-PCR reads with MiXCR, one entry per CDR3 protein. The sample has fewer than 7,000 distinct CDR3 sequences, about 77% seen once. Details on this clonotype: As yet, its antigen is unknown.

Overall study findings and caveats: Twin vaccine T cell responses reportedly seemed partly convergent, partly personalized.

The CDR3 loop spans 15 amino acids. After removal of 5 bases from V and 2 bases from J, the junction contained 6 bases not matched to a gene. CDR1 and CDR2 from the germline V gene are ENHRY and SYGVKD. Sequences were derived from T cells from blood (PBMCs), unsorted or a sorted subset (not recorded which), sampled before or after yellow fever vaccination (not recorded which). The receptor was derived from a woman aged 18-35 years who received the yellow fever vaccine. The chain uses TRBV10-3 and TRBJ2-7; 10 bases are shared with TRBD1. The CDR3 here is CAISIDRGPTYEQYF. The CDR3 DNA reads TGTGCCATCAGTATTGACAGGGGGCCTACCTACGAGCAGTACTTC.